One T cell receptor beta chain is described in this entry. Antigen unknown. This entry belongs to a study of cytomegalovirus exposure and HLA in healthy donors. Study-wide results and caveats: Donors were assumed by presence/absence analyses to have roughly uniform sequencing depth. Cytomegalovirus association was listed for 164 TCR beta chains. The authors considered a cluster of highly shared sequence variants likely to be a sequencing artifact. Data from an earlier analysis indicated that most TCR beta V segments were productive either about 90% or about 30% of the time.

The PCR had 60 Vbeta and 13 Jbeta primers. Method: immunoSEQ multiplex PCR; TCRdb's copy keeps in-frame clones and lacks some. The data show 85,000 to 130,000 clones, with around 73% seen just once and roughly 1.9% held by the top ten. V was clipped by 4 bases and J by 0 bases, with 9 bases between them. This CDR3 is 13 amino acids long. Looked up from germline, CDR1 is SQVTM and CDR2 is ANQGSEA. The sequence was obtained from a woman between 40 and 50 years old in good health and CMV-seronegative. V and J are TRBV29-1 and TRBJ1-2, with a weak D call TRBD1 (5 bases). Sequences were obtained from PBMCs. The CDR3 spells CSVGETANYGYTF. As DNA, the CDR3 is TGCAGCGTTGGAGAGACAGCTAACTATGGCTACACCTTC.